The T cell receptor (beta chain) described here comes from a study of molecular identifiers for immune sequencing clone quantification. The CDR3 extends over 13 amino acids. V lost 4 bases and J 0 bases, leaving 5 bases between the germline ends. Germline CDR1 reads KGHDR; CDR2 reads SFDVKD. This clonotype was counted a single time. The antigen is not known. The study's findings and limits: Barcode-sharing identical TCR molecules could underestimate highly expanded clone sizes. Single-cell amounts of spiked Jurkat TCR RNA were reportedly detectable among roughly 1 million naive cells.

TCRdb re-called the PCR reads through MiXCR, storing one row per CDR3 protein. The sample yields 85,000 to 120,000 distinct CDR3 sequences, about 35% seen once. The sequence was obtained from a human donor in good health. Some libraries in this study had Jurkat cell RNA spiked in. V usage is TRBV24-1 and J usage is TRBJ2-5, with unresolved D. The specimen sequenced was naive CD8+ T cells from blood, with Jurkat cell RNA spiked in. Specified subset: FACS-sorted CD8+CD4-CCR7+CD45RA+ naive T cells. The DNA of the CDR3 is TGTGCCACCAGTGAGACGTACCAAGAGACCCAGTACTTC. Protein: CATSETYQETQYF.